Below, one TCR beta chain is given with its context. Its antigen is currently unknown. The data are from a study of OX40 agonist ivuxolimab in advanced cancers. Overall study results and limits: Undetermined was the antigen specificity of the expanded peripheral T cells. CD4+ and CD8+ T cells in blood underwent clonal expansion by week 6 at 0.1 to 3.0 mg/kg.

This table comes from immunoSEQ multiplex PCR, and its TCRdb copy is limited to in-frame clones, with some not included. The repertoire includes around 85,000 clones, 91% of them detected once, and roughly 8.4% sits in the top ten. The germline gives CDR1 SGHDT, CDR2 YYEEEE. The ends were cut back, 5 bases at V and 5 bases at J, with 17 bases in the middle. The CDR3 totals 14 residues. The chain joins TRBV5-6 to TRBJ2-7; D perhaps matches TRBD1 (5 bases). The sample was CD4+ or CD8+ T cells sorted from blood, taken in a trial of the OX40 agonist ivuxolimab. This receptor was identified in an adult with an advanced solid tumor such as melanoma, head and neck, liver or kidney cancer. The chain's CDR3 is CASSFGLTVNEQYF. CDR3 bases: TGTGCCAGCAGTTTTGGCCTGACAGTGAACGAGCAGTACTTC.